Listed below are T cell receptor beta chains from one sample, sequenced in a study of blood T cell repertoires in COVID-19. Using immunoSEQ multiplex PCR, the repertoire was profiled, and TCRdb retains in-frame clones only, with some absent. The sample has 50,000 to 65,000 clones, around 86% seen once. Sequencing used peripheral blood. The source is a man between 50 and 59 years old with active COVID-19. CDR3s include the opening cysteine and the closing phenylalanine or tryptophan. Size is stated for part of the rows, as once, few or many counts, or as a class when the clone is expanded.

V gene	J gene	CDR3 length	clone size	CDR3 protein
TRBV9	TRBJ2-2	15	-	CASSVAVMNTGELFF
TRBV5-4	TRBJ2-1	16	-	CASTRGLAGGMDEQFF
TRBV19	TRBJ2-3	13	-	CASSTDQGGTQYF
TRBV5-1	TRBJ2-7	15	-	CASSLAFQGRGEQYF
TRBV9	TRBJ1-2	14	-	CASSPLGGTYGYTF
TRBV27	TRBJ2-3	12	-	CASSFVTDTQYF
TRBV5-1	TRBJ1-5	15	-	CASSLDPGQDQPQHF
TRBV6-2/TRBV6-3	TRBJ1-1	13	-	CASSQGGFAEAFF
TRBV9	TRBJ1-4	17	-	CASSVSGQGAREEKLFF
TRBV11-2	TRBJ2-3	14	-	CASSLSGRGNTQYF
TRBV28	TRBJ2-1	17	-	CASSLMGGGAGYNEQFF
TRBV5-1	TRBJ2-1	13	once	CASSLAPGNEQFF
TRBV9	TRBJ1-6	16	few	CASSSRGTGSASPLHF
TRBV4-1	TRBJ1-3	13	-	CASSSANRGTIYF
TRBV7-9	TRBJ1-6	14	-	CASSFPGQGSPLHF
TRBV4-1	TRBJ2-1	17	-	CASSQRAGLPLYNEQFF
TRBV7-2	TRBJ2-2	17	few	CASSSGQGPLRTGELFF
TRBV9	TRBJ2-1	14	-	CASRKSGGSNEQFF
TRBV6-5	TRBJ1-2	15	-	CASSATRTEPYGYTF
TRBV28	TRBJ1-2	14	-	CASSFYPGGYGYTF
TRBV7-9	TRBJ2-2	14	-	CASSLRTNTGELFF
TRBV5-4	TRBJ2-5	14	-	CASSLRLEQETQYF
TRBV7-6	TRBJ1-3	14	-	CASSLDGRTNTIYF
TRBV19	TRBJ2-5	15	-	CASSFEAGHQETQYF
TRBV9	TRBJ1-2	14	-	CASSPPTGNYGYTF
TRBV6-5	TRBJ2-7	15	-	CASLPTGELTYEQYF
TRBV18	TRBJ2-1	16	once	CASSLDRGRFDNEQFF
TRBV21-1	TRBJ2-5	19	-	CASSNLQGGSSGNQETQYF
TRBV10-1	TRBJ1-1	14	-	CASSYSTVNTEAFF
TRBV9	TRBJ2-3	16	-	CASSGAGTGRTDTQYF
TRBV3-1/TRBV3-2	TRBJ2-2	15	once	CASSQGGGNTGELFF
TRBV18	TRBJ2-3	15	-	CASSPPSGVEDTQYF
TRBV7-6	TRBJ1-4	15	-	CASSPGTVSNEKLFF
TRBV20-1	TRBJ1-6	15	few	CSASDLDRVSSPLHF
TRBV28	TRBJ2-5	15	-	CASSSQGRERETQYF